A single sample is the source of the 23 T cell receptor beta chains below, sequenced in a study of T cell repertoires in cytomegalovirus infection. TCRdb reanalysed the reads using MiXCR and keeps one entry per CDR3 protein. The sample contains about 490,000 distinct CDR3 sequences, about 25% of which appear only once. Sequencing was performed on PBMCs. Source of these receptors: a human donor in good health (CMV status not recorded). Some clones in this sample may be carry-over from other donors' samples.

This clonotype showed up just a few times. The chain combines TRBV7-6 with TRBJ2-7, with 11 bases aligning to TRBD2. The ends lost 5 bases at V and 7 bases at J; junction bases unmatched: 10. The CDR3 has 15 residues. Germline CDR1 is SGHVS and CDR2 is FNYEAQ. As DNA, the CDR3 is TGTGCCAGCAGCGATACTAGCGGGAGCTTCAATGAGCAGTACTTC. Translating it yields CASSDTSGSFNEQYF.

This clonotype was seen a handful of times. The gene calls are TRBV5-4 and TRBJ2-7; TRBD2 matches 7 bases. The CDR3 totals 13 residues. Germline V gene data show CDR1 as SGHNT and CDR2 as YYREEE (reference sequence). V trimming: 4 bases; J trimming: 5 bases; junction bases outside the gene matches: 6. The CDR3 here is CASSAGLDDEQYV. Here the CDR3 DNA reads TGTGCCAGCAGCGCAGGACTAGACGACGAGCAGTACGTC.

The gene calls are TRBV12-3 or TRBV12-4 and TRBJ1-3; D is ambiguous. This CDR3 spans 13 amino acids. The ends were cut back, 5 bases at V and 2 bases at J, with 7 bases in the middle. This CDR3 reads CASSPHAGNTIYF. The CDR3 DNA is TGTGCCAGCAGTCCTCATGCTGGAAACACCATATATTTT.

This clonotype was detected ten times or more. V is TRBV7-2 and J is TRBJ2-1; 7 bases agree with TRBD2. CDR3 size: 14 residues. CDR1 is SGHTA, CDR2 FQGNSA, per germline. V dropped 2 bases and J dropped 4; count of bases not matched to a gene: 2. CDR3 protein: CASSLILAYNEQFF. The CDR3 DNA is TGTGCCAGCAGCTTAATACTAGCGTACAATGAGCAGTTCTTC.

This chain connects TRBV6-2 or TRBV6-3 to TRBJ2-7, with D possibly being TRBD1 (6 bases). This CDR3 spans 13 amino acids. V was cut by 3 bases and J by 2 bases, with 8 bases left in between. In germline, CDR1 is MNHEY, CDR2 SVGEGT. The DNA for the CDR3 is TGTGCCAGCAGTTATCAGGGGCCCTACGAGCAGTACTTC. Protein product: CASSYQGPYEQYF.

This clonotype was picked up many times. This chain joins TRBV28 and TRBJ2-5; 12 bases line up with TRBD2. The CDR3 is made up of 16 amino acids. CDR1 is MDHEN, CDR2 SYDVKM, per germline. Trimming cost V 6 bases and J 5 bases; bases outside gene matches: 10. CDR3: CASSPRLAGARETQYF. As DNA, the CDR3 is TGTGCCAGCAGCCCCCGACTAGCGGGAGCGCGGGAGACCCAGTACTTC.

V is TRBV28 and J is TRBJ1-4; D is perhaps TRBD1 (6 bases). The CDR3 consists of 15 residues. V shed 7 bases and J shed 7 bases, with 19 bases lying between them. Looked up from germline, CDR1 is MDHEN and CDR2 is SYDVKM. The CDR3 DNA sequence: TGTGCCAGCATATCCCCCGACAGGTTGGGTGAAAAACTGTTTTTT. Translation gives CASISPDRLGEKLFF.

This sequence joins TRBV9 and TRBJ2-1; 8 nucleotides match TRBD1. There are 15 residues in the CDR3. Germline CDR1 SGDLS, CDR2 YYNGEE. V lost 4 bases and J lost 7; bases outside the gene matches: 10. CDR3 protein: CASSNRTGPWNEQFF. Here the CDR3 DNA reads TGTGCCAGCAGCAACCGGACAGGGCCATGGAATGAGCAGTTCTTC.

The chain employs TRBV5-1 and TRBJ1-6; maybe TRBD1 (6 bases). V lost 3 bases and J 8 bases, leaving 12 bases between the germline ends. From germline, CDR1 is SGHRS and CDR2 YFSETQ. This CDR3 has 14 amino acids. CDR3 amino acids: CASSSGEGDSPLHF. The CDR3 region has the DNA TGCGCCAGCAGCTCAGGGGAAGGGGATTCACCCCTCCACTTT.

The chain links TRBV28 to TRBJ2-7; 10 nucleotides align to TRBD2. This CDR3 has 16 amino acids. The germline gives CDR1 MDHEN, CDR2 SYDVKM. Trimming at V came to 5 bases and at J to 2 bases, leaving 9 bases not matched to a gene. CDR3 residues: CASSPPGLAGAYEQYF. In DNA form, the CDR3 reads TGTGCCAGCAGTCCTCCCGGGCTAGCGGGAGCCTACGAGCAGTACTTC. The full variable domain, its missing parts supplied by reference TRBV28 and TRBJ2-7, is DVKVTQSSRYLVKRTGEKVFLECVQDMDHENMFWYRQDPGLGLRLIYFSYDVKMKEKGDIPEGYSVSREKKERFSLILESASTNQTSMYLCASSPPGLAGAYEQYFGPGTRLTVT.

V is TRBV12-3 or TRBV12-4 and J is TRBJ1-2, with 8 bases lining up with TRBD1. The ends lost 5 bases at V and 4 bases at J; junction bases unmatched: 6. This CDR3 contains 14 residues. The CDR3 DNA reads TGTGCCAGCAGTCAGGGACAGGCATCCTATGGCTACACCTTC. It translates to CASSQGQASYGYTF.

The sample holds many counts of this clonotype. The V gene is TRBV11-2, the J gene TRBJ2-1; D is uncertain. This CDR3 region has 13 residues. V was cut by 1 base and J by 6 bases, with 7 bases left in between. Germline V gene data show CDR1 as SGHAT and CDR2 as FQNNGV. The CDR3 DNA is TGTGCCAGCAGCTTAGTCCACTTCAATGAGCAGTTCTTC. Translated, it gives CASSLVHFNEQFF.

The J gene is TRBJ2-1, the V gene TRBV11-3; D remains ambiguous. Trimming took off 5 bases at V and 7 bases at J, with 15 bases between the two ends. The length of the CDR3 is 14 residues. CDR1 and CDR2 (germline): SGHNT, YENEEA. The CDR3 region has the DNA TGTGCCAGCAGCCCTTTCAGGAGCCGGAATGAGCAGTTCTTC. It encodes CASSPFRSRNEQFF.

The chain carries TRBV9 and TRBJ2-2; the D is unclear. CDR1 is SGDLS and CDR2 is YYNGEE in the germline V gene. The CDR3 extends over 14 amino acids. V was clipped by 3 bases and J by 3 bases, with 9 bases between them. CDR3 in amino acids: CASSAFTYTGELFF. The CDR3 DNA sequence: TGTGCCAGCAGCGCCTTTACCTACACCGGGGAGCTGTTTTTT.

This clonotype has at least ten counts. The V gene is TRBV7-2, the J gene TRBJ1-1; D perhaps matches TRBD1 (5 bases). This CDR3 spans 17 amino acids. Trimming took 1 base from V and 0 from J, leaving 15 bases between them. Germline CDR1 and CDR2: SGHTA and FQGNSA. CDR3 sequence: CASSLVSSGTVNTEAFF. CDR3 DNA sequence: TGTGCCAGCAGCTTAGTGTCCTCAGGGACCGTGAACACTGAAGCTTTCTTT.

CDR3 amino acids: CASLRDPSGNTIYF. In nucleotides, the CDR3 is TGTGCCAGCCTACGGGATCCCTCTGGAAACACCATATATTTT. This chain connects TRBV28 to TRBJ1-3; D unresolved. This CDR3 is built from 14 residues. V lost 8 bases, J lost 0 bases, and 11 bases lay in between. Germline loops: CDR1 MDHEN, CDR2 SYDVKM.

This clonotype was found a few times. The rearrangement links TRBV6-6 to TRBJ2-7, with D possibly matching TRBD1 (6 bases). The CDR3 has 14 amino acids. The ends were cut back, 6 bases at V and 2 bases at J, with 14 bases in the middle. Germline V gives CDR1 MNHNY, CDR2 SVGAGI (reference sequence). CDR3 loop: CASRRRGQPYEQYV. Here the CDR3 DNA reads TGTGCCAGCAGGCGACGAGGACAGCCCTACGAGCAGTACGTC.

This clonotype was counted between two and nine times. The chain has TRBV6-5 and TRBJ1-1; TRBD1 might be the D (6 bases). The CDR3 spans 13 residues. The V end lost 7 bases, the J end lost 1 base, and 10 bases lay between the germline ends. Germline V gene lookup returns CDR1 MNHEY and CDR2 SVGAGI. The CDR3 DNA follows: TGTGCCAGCAACAGGGAGTGGAACACTGAAGCTTTCTTT. The encoded protein is CASNREWNTEAFF.

There are a few counts of this clonotype. This CDR3 is CASGRQETQYF. The CDR3 coding sequence is TGTGCCTCTGGGCGCCAAGAGACCCAGTACTTC. The chain joins TRBV6-2 or TRBV6-3 to TRBJ2-5; D not resolved. Germline CDR1 is MNHEY and CDR2 is SVGEGT. The CDR3 loop spans 11 amino acids. V was cut by 11 bases and J by 1 base, with 8 bases left in between.

The gene calls are TRBV12-3 or TRBV12-4 and TRBJ1-6; possibly TRBD1 for D (6 bases). The CDR3 is made up of 15 amino acids. V lost 4 bases, J lost 8 bases, and 15 bases lay in between. DNA for the CDR3: TGTGCCAGCAGTTCCCTAGGGACAAAGTATTCACCCCTCCACTTT. Protein product: CASSSLGTKYSPLHF.

V and J are TRBV20-1 and TRBJ2-5; D ambiguous. The V end was cut by 4 bases, the J end by 2 bases, with 8 bases between. The V gene's germline CDR1 is DFQATT and CDR2 SNEGSKA (reference sequence). This CDR3 is 12 amino acids long. As DNA, the CDR3 is TGCAGTGCTAAACACCATCAAGAGACCCAGTACTTC. Its translation is CSAKHHQETQYF.

This clonotype was seen more than once but under ten times. This rearrangement joins TRBV6-1 to TRBJ1-3; D perhaps matches TRBD1 (5 bases). V shed 5 bases and J shed 0 bases, with 11 bases lying between them. The germline V gene encodes CDR1 MNHNS and CDR2 SASEGT. The CDR3 covers 15 residues. CDR3 nucleotides: TGTGCCAGCAGTAAAGACAGTCGCTCTGGAAACACCATATATTTT. The encoded protein is CASSKDSRSGNTIYF.

In this sample, this clonotype turned up a few times. The chain joins TRBV2 to TRBJ1-1; TRBD1 might be the D (6 bases). CDR1 is SNHLY and CDR2 is FYNNEI in the germline V gene. The germline V and J ends were trimmed by 2 bases and 9 bases, with 13 bases remaining between them. CDR3 length: 13 amino acids. CDR3 sequence reads: CASSEMGQIQAFF. DNA of the CDR3: TGTGCCAGCAGTGAAATGGGACAAATACAAGCTTTCTTT.